This T cell receptor beta chain was recovered during a study of cytomegalovirus exposure and HLA in healthy donors. Study-level information: About 83 million unique TCRs from HLA-typed donors made up an early data release. Notes on the study in general: Roughly even sequencing depth across donors was the assumption behind the presence/absence analyses. Certain sequence variants were highly shared and formed a cluster, and this cluster was likely a sequencing artifact. Follow-up analysis seemed to connect common viral pathogens with several of the most significant clusters identified.

V lost 0 bases and J lost 5, with 15 bases in between. The germline V gene has CDR1 SGHNT and CDR2 YYREEE (reference sequence). The CDR3 length is 15 residues. Comment on this clone: Its antigen is currently unknown.

Use of 60 Vbeta and 13 Jbeta primers characterized the PCR. Clones were read by immunoSEQ multiplex PCR, and TCRdb kept only the in-frame ones, dropping some. Of around 130,000 clones detected, about 75% appear once; the ten largest clones hold approximately 1.6%. What was sequenced was PBMCs. The V and J genes are TRBV5-4 and TRBJ2-7; perhaps TRBD2 as D (6 bases). The source of this sequence is a woman in her twenties or thirties in good health and CMV-seronegative. CDR3 nucleotide sequence: TGTGCCAGCAGCTTGGGTGGGGGGACCTCGGACGAGCAGTACTTC. Protein product: CASSLGGGTSDEQYF.